This paragraph covers one T cell receptor beta chain sequence. The sample is drawn from a study of long-term antiretroviral therapy in people with HIV. At survey level, the immunoSEQ assay was run in its v3.0 version. The method was immunoSEQ multiplex PCR; TCRdb's version includes in-frame clones alone and lacks a portion of them. Among about 31,000 clones listed, approximately 90% were seen once. The CDR3 extends over 14 amino acids. The germline V and J ends were trimmed by 0 bases and 7 bases, with 12 bases remaining between them. CDR1 is MGHDK, CDR2 SYGVNS, per germline. Sequences were derived from unsorted PBMCs, sampled approximately 5 years before starting antiretroviral therapy. The clonotype comes from a man aged 50 or older with HIV. The rearrangement uses TRBV25-1 and TRBJ1-1, with unresolved D. CDR3 region: CASSEYGLEVEAFF. The CDR3 region has the DNA TGTGCCAGCAGTGAATATGGTCTCGAAGTTGAAGCTTTCTTT.